This TCR beta chain stems from a study of blood T cell repertoires in COVID-19. Study-wide background: Sites in the United States, Italy and Spain provided acute and convalescent COVID-19 samples. In each case, the material was cDNA or gDNA derived from T cells, B-cell-depleted T cells, or PBMCs.

CDR3 length: 14 amino acids. Germline CDR1 reads KGHSH; CDR2 reads LQKENI. V was cut by 6 bases and J by 5 bases, with 11 bases left in between. In the original analysis: Nucleated cell counts were estimated from reference gene primer amplification. Method: immunoSEQ multiplex PCR; TCRdb's copy keeps in-frame clones and lacks some. V and J calls and clone size are copied from that table; D and trimming were computed from the DNA. Counted here are 10,000 or so clones, 75% to 90% occurring once; the ten biggest clones make up around 5.6%. This chain uses TRBV18 with TRBJ1-6; no firm D call. Sequencing was carried out using peripheral blood. The receptor's source is a human donor in a cohort sampled during active COVID-19. The CDR3 nucleotides are TGTGCCAGCTCGCCTCTCCGGGATAATTCACCCCTCCACTTT. This gives the protein CASSPLRDNSPLHF.